This T cell receptor (beta chain) was captured by sequencing in a study of identical twins. V was pared by 5 bases and J by 1 base, with 12 bases of the junction left unmatched. This CDR3 is 16 amino acids long. CDR1 and CDR2 (germline): DFQATT, SNEGSKA (reference sequence). General study points: In monozygotic twins, models underestimated the sharing of out-of-frame TCR alpha. There were fewer insertions in abundant cord blood beta clonotypes, but memory repertoires showed no such pattern.

Template switching created a universal primer site, and the cDNA included unique molecular identifiers. TCRdb itself ran the 5' RACE reads through MiXCR, one entry per CDR3 protein. The sample holds roughly 690,000 distinct CDR3 sequences; roughly 6.2% are singletons and the top ten take roughly 1.6%. The donor group consisted entirely of healthy Caucasians. This clonotype has ten or more counts. What it binds is unknown. The clonotype originates from a young man in good health. The sequenced sample was naive T cells sorted from blood. The chain carries TRBV20-1 and TRBJ2-3, with 7 bases identical to TRBD2. The CDR3 reads CSAGILSGVGTDTQYF. The CDR3 DNA reads TGCAGTGCTGGGATCCTCAGCGGGGTCGGCACAGATACGCAGTATTTT.